Presented here are 23 T cell receptor beta chains from one specimen sequenced in a study of T-cell memory formation after mild COVID-19. TCRdb independently ran MiXCR on the 5' RACE reads; one entry per CDR3 protein. The repertoire has about 420,000 distinct CDR3 sequences, 23% of them found once; the top ten carry 10% to 15%. What was sequenced was PBMCs or a T cell subset sorted from them (not recorded which). These receptors came from an adult woman who had mild COVID-19 (a few samples of this study predate the infection). Cell type and time point are not known.

This clonotype was detected only a few times. The chain is built from TRBV7-3 and TRBJ2-1; 11 bases align to TRBD2. The CDR3 contains 19 residues. The germline V gene has CDR1 SGHTA and CDR2 FQGTGA. The ends lost 2 bases at V and 7 bases at J; junction bases unmatched: 16. The CDR3 protein is CASSLRSALSGGAGNEQFF. The CDR3 DNA follows: TGTGCCAGCAGCTTACGGAGTGCCCTTAGCGGGGGGGCAGGGAATGAGCAGTTCTTC.

The DNA for the CDR3 is TGTGCCAGCAACCTGCATCAAGGAAGCAATCAGCCCCAGCATTTT. Translation gives CASNLHQGSNQPQHF. The J gene is TRBJ1-5, the V gene TRBV6-5; the D is unclear. V dropped 7 bases and J dropped 1 base, with 14 bases sitting between them. The CDR3 has 15 residues. The germline gives CDR1 MNHEY, CDR2 SVGAGI.

The J gene is TRBJ1-1, the V gene TRBV6-6; D gene unclear. With 7 bases removed from V and 0 bases from J, the gap between germline ends came to 12 bases. The V gene's germline CDR1 is MNHNY and CDR2 SVGAGI (reference sequence). This CDR3 contains 14 residues. The CDR3 coding sequence is TGTGCCAGCAAGGCCGACTCCATGAACACTGAAGCTTTCTTT. Translation gives CASKADSMNTEAFF.

This clonotype was counted only a few times. This chain joins TRBV5-1 and TRBJ2-5; 9 nucleotides line up with TRBD2. Germline V CDR1 and CDR2: SGHRS, YFSETQ. The CDR3 contains 15 residues. The V gene end was trimmed by 4 bases and the J gene end by 5 bases; junction bases not matched to a gene: 9. CDR3 region: CASSPRTSARETQYF. CDR3 coding DNA: TGCGCCAGCAGCCCTCGGACTAGCGCGCGGGAGACCCAGTACTTC.

The rearrangement joins TRBV20-1 to TRBJ2-7; D may correspond to TRBD1 or TRBD2 (5 bases each). With 3 bases removed from V and 3 bases from J, the gap between germline ends came to 15 bases. Germline CDR1 reads DFQATT; CDR2 reads SNEGSKA (reference sequence). This CDR3 region has 14 residues. CDR3 amino acids: CSASPGPLLYEQYF. The CDR3 coding sequence is TGCAGTGCTAGTCCGGGACCTCTGCTCTACGAGCAGTACTTC.

This clonotype turned up a few times. CDR3 coding DNA: TGCAGCGTTGGGAGTTCCAGGAGTTACGAGCAGTACTTC. Translating gives CSVGSSRSYEQYF. The rearrangement uses TRBV29-1 and TRBJ2-7; the D is unclear. Trimming took 4 bases from V and 4 from J, leaving 14 bases between them. Looked up from germline, CDR1 is SQVTM and CDR2 is ANQGSEA. CDR3 size: 13 residues.

This clonotype was seen a few times. The rearrangement joins TRBV7-9 to TRBJ2-7; D gene unclear. V gave up 1 base and J gave up 5 bases, with 15 bases separating them. The germline CDR1 and CDR2 sequences are SEHNR and FQNEAQ (reference sequence). The CDR3 length is 15 residues. The CDR3 DNA follows: TGTGCCAGCAGCTTAGGCTCCAATCCCTTTGACGAGCAGTACTTC. Translating gives CASSLGSNPFDEQYF.

The V gene is TRBV29-1, the J gene TRBJ1-2; 8 bases are shared with TRBD1. V was pared by 3 bases and J by 5 bases, with 5 bases of the junction left unmatched. The germline CDR1 and CDR2 sequences are SQVTM and ANQGSEA. This CDR3 spans 13 amino acids. The CDR3 DNA sequence: TGCAGCGTTGATTGGCAGGGGGCTTATGGCTACACCTTC. It encodes CSVDWQGAYGYTF.

V is TRBV6-1 and J is TRBJ1-3; D is uncertain. Trimming took 8 bases from V and 0 from J, leaving 8 bases between them. The CDR3 extends over 13 amino acids. Germline-derived CDR1 and CDR2 are MNHNS and SASEGT. CDR3 DNA sequence: TGTGCCAGCGGAACTCTCTCTGGAAACACCATATATTTT. It yields the protein CASGTLSGNTIYF.

The chain joins TRBV7-2 to TRBJ1-1; D remains unclear. Germline CDR1 reads SGHTA; CDR2 reads FQGNSA. CDR3 length: 12 amino acids. Trimming shortened V by 3 bases and J by 5 bases, and 7 bases separated the two germline ends. In nucleotides, the CDR3 is TGTGCCAGCAGCTTTAGGAGGACTGAAGCTTTCTTT. Protein product: CASSFRRTEAFF.

V usage is TRBV7-8 and J usage is TRBJ2-5, with 9 bases fitting TRBD1. The CDR3 runs 15 residues. CDR1 is SGHVS, CDR2 FQNEAQ, per germline. Trimming removed 1 base from V and 4 bases from J; junction bases left unmatched: 4. Here the CDR3 reads CASSLVRTGVETQYF. CDR3 nucleotides: TGTGCCAGCAGCTTAGTAAGGACAGGGGTAGAGACCCAGTACTTC.

This clonotype was recorded a few times. This sequence joins TRBV27 and TRBJ2-7; the D gene is possibly TRBD1 (6 bases). Germline V CDR1 and CDR2: MNHEY, SMNVEV (reference sequence). CDR3 length: 16 amino acids. Trimming shortened V by 4 bases and J by 3 bases, and 19 bases separated the two germline ends. The DNA for the CDR3 is TGTGCCAGCAGTTATAAAGCGACAGGATTTGGCTACGAGCAGTACTTC. Protein: CASSYKATGFGYEQYF.

This chain connects TRBV5-1 to TRBJ2-2; maybe TRBD1 (5 bases). This CDR3 has 15 amino acids. Germline loops: CDR1 SGHRS, CDR2 YFSETQ. Trimming cost V 3 bases and J 6 bases, with 15 bases left between them. CDR3 nucleotide sequence: TGCGCCAGCAGCTCTCCGGCAACCAGGGCCGGGGAGCTGTTTTTT. Amino acid sequence: CASSSPATRAGELFF.

This clonotype came up a few times. The CDR3 region has the DNA TGTGCCAGCAGTCTCCGGACGGAATCCCGGGAGACCCAGTACTTC. Translation: CASSLRTESRETQYF. The chain recombines TRBV27 with TRBJ2-5, with D unclear. The length of the CDR3 is 15 residues. V lost 5 bases and J lost 5, with 18 bases in between. Germline V gives CDR1 MNHEY, CDR2 SMNVEV (reference sequence).

The table lists this clonotype with a count of one. The rearrangement uses TRBV5-8 and TRBJ2-7; D might be TRBD1 (6 bases). Germline CDR1 is SGHTS and CDR2 is YDEGEE. This CDR3 has 14 residues. Trimming stripped 2 bases from V and 5 bases from J, with 14 bases between. CDR3 amino acids: CASSFGQGIDEQYF. CDR3 coding DNA: TGTGCCAGCAGCTTCGGCCAGGGGATCGACGAGCAGTACTTC. Drawing the rest from reference TRBV5-8 and TRBJ2-7, the complete variable domain is EAGVTQSPTHLIKTRGQQATLRCSPISGHTSVYWYQQALGLGLQFLLWYDEGEERNRGNFPPRFSGRQFPNYSSELNVNALELEDSALYLCASSFGQGIDEQYFGPGTRLTVT.

The rearrangement links TRBV18 to TRBJ1-6; D might be TRBD1 (6 bases). CDR3 length: 14 residues. V dropped 4 bases and J dropped 5 bases, with 9 bases sitting between them. Germline V CDR1 and CDR2: KGHSH, LQKENI. The CDR3 spells CASSLGGNNSPLHF. CDR3 nucleotide sequence: TGTGCCAGCTCACTAGGGGGAAATAATTCACCCCTCCACTTT.

This clonotype was seen many times. This chain connects TRBV6-4 to TRBJ2-2; D may be TRBD2 (5 bases). The germline V gene encodes CDR1 MRHNA and CDR2 SNTAGT. CDR3 size: 13 residues. V lost 4 bases and J 5 bases, leaving 8 bases between the germline ends. Here the CDR3 reads CASSVGETGELFF. Written as DNA, the CDR3 is TGTGCCAGCAGTGTGGGAGAAACCGGGGAGCTGTTTTTT.

This clonotype was detected only a few times. This sequence joins TRBV20-1 and TRBJ1-1; a possible D gene is TRBD1 (5 bases). CDR3 length: 17 residues. Per germline, CDR1 DFQATT and CDR2 SNEGSKA (reference sequence). Trimming took off 0 bases at V and 6 bases at J, with 23 bases between the two ends. DNA for the CDR3: TGCAGTGCTAGAGACCGAGGTCTCAGGGCCACCTTCCCTGAAGCTTTCTTT. This encodes CSARDRGLRATFPEAFF.

The V call is TRBV27, the J call TRBJ2-7; 7 bases are shared with TRBD1. V dropped 5 bases and J dropped 2; count of bases not matched to a gene: 21. Germline V gene data show CDR1 as MNHEY and CDR2 as SMNVEV (reference sequence). The CDR3 length is 19 residues. In nucleotides, the CDR3 is TGTGCCAGCAGTCCGATCCCCCGACAGGGACCCTCTCCTACCTACGAGCAGTACTTC. It translates to CASSPIPRQGPSPTYEQYF.

This clonotype has only a few counts. The chain employs TRBV18 and TRBJ1-6; 7 bases are shared with TRBD1. With 1 base clipped from V and 4 bases from J, the junction kept 4 bases outside the gene matches. The germline gives CDR1 KGHSH, CDR2 LQKENI. This CDR3 spans 16 amino acids. The CDR3 is CASSPQGANYNSPLHF. The CDR3 DNA reads TGTGCCAGCTCACCACAGGGGGCAAATTATAATTCACCCCTCCACTTT.

The rearrangement joins TRBV3-1 to TRBJ1-2, with D possibly being TRBD1 (5 bases). The V and J ends lost 0 bases and 4 bases respectively, with 15 bases between them. The germline V gene encodes CDR1 LGHDT and CDR2 YNNKEL (reference sequence). This CDR3 contains 16 residues. CDR3 DNA: TGTGCCAGCAGCCAAGATTGGGGCTCATGGGCCTATGGCTACACCTTC. Residues: CASSQDWGSWAYGYTF.

The chain recombines TRBV7-3 with TRBJ2-3; TRBD2 aligns across 13 bases. The CDR3 is made up of 17 amino acids. Germline loops: CDR1 SGHTA, CDR2 FQGTGA. V trimming: 0 bases; J trimming: 4 bases; junction bases outside the gene matches: 4. The CDR3 region has the DNA TGTGCCAGCAGCTTAACGCCGGGACTAGCGGGATCAGATACGCAGTATTTT. Translated: CASSLTPGLAGSDTQYF.

The table lists this clonotype with many counts. V gene TRBV19 combines with J gene TRBJ2-1; TRBD2 matches at 12 bases. The CDR3 consists of 18 residues. The V gene end was trimmed by 2 bases and the J gene end by 8 bases; junction bases not matched to a gene: 13. Germline loops: CDR1 LNHDA, CDR2 SQIVND (reference sequence). In DNA, the CDR3 is TGTGCCAGTAGTATACTAGCGGGGGGGCTTGCGTCGGGCTATGAGCAGTTCTTC. Its protein product is CASSILAGGLASGYEQFF.